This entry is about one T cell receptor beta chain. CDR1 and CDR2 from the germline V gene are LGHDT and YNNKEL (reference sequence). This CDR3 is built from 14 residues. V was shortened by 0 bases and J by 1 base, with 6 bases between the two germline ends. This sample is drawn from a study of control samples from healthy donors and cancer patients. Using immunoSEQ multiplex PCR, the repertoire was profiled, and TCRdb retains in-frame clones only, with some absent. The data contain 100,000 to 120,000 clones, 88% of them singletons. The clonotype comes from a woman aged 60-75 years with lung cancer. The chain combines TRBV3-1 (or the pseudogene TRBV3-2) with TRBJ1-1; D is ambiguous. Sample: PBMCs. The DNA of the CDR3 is TGTGCCAGCAGCCAAGACGACAAGAACACTGAAGCTTTCTTT. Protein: CASSQDDKNTEAFF.